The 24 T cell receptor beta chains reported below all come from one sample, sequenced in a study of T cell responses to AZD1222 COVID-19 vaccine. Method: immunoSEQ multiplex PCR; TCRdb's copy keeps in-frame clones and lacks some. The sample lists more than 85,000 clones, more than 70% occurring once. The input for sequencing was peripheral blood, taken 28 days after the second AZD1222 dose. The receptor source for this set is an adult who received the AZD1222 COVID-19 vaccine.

The CDR3 DNA follows: TGTGCCAGTAATAGCGGGAGAGGGAGGAATGAGCAGTTCTTC. Its translation is CASNSGRGRNEQFF. The rearrangement uses TRBV19 and TRBJ2-1; TRBD2 agrees at 9 bases. In germline, CDR1 is LNHDA, CDR2 SQIVND (reference sequence). V lost 7 bases and J lost 7; bases outside the gene matches: 8. This CDR3 region has 14 residues.

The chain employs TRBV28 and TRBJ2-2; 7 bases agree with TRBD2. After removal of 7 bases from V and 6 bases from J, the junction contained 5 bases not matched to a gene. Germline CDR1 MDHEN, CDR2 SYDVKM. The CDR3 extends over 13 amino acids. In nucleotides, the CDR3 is TGTGCCAGCATCTTACGGGGGGCCGGGGAGCTGTTTTTT. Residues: CASILRGAGELFF.

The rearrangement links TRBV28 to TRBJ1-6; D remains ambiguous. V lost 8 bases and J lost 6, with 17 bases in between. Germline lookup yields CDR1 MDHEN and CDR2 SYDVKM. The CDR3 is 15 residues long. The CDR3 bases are TGTGCCAGCTGCACTTTCGTGGGAGGTAATTCACCCCTCCACTTT. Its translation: CASCTFVGGNSPLHF.

The CDR3 spells CASNKGTGGYEQYF. CDR3 in DNA: TGTGCCAGCAACAAGGGGACAGGCGGCTACGAGCAGTACTTC. The genes are TRBV6-5 and TRBJ2-7; 8 nucleotides align to TRBD1. The CDR3 sequence is 14 residues long. Germline assignment: CDR1 MNHEY and CDR2 SVGAGI. V gave up 7 bases and J gave up 3 bases; unmatched junction bases: 8.

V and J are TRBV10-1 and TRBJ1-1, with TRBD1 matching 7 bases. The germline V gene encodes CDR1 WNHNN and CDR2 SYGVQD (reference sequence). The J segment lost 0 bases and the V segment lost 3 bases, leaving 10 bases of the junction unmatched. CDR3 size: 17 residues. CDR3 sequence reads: CASSDGTVFNMNTEAFF. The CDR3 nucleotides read TGCGCCAGCAGTGATGGGACAGTCTTCAACATGAACACTGAAGCTTTCTTT.

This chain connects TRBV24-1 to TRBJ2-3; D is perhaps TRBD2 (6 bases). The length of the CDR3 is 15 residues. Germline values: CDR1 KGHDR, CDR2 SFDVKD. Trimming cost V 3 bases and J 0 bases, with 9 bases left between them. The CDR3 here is CATSDGGFSTDTQYF. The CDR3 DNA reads TGTGCCACCAGTGATGGGGGGTTTAGCACAGATACGCAGTATTTT.

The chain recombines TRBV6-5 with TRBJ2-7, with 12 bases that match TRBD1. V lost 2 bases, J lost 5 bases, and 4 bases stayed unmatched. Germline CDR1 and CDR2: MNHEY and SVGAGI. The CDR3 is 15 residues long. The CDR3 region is CASSYGGTGGHEQYF. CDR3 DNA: TGTGCCAGCAGTTACGGCGGGACAGGGGGCCACGAGCAGTACTTC.

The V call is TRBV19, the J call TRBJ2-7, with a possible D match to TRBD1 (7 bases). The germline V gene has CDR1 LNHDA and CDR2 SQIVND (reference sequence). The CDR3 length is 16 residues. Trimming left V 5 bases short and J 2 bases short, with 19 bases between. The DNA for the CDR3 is TGTGCCAGTAGTCGCCCGGGCAGGGGGGCCACCTACGAGCAGTACTTC. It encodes CASSRPGRGATYEQYF.

DNA of the CDR3: TGCGCCAGTTTACAGCCCCAGCATTTT. Amino acids: CASLQPQHF. The rearrangement uses TRBV10-1 and TRBJ1-5; D unclear. Trimming took 9 bases from V and 7 from J, leaving 4 bases between them. The CDR3 has 9 amino acids. Germline loops: CDR1 WNHNN, CDR2 SYGVQD (reference sequence).

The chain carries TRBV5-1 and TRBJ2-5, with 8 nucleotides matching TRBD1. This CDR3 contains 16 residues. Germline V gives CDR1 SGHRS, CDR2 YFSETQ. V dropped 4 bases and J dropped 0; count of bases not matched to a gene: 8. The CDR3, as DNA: TGCGCCAGCAGCCGCGGACAGGGCGACTACCAAGAGACCCAGTACTTC. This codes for CASSRGQGDYQETQYF.

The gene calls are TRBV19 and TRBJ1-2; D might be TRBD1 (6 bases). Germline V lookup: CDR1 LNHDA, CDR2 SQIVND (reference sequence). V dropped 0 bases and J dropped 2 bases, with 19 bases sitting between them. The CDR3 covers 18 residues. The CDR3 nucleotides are TGTGCCAGTAGTATAGATTTCAGGGGCGGGTCGTGGAACTATGGCTACACCTTC. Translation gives CASSIDFRGGSWNYGYTF.

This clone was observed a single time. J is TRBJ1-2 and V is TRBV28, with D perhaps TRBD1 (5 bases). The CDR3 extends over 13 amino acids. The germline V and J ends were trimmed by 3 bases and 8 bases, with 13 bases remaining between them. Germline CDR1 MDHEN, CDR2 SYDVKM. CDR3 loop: CASSLAGREGYTF. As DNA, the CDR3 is TGTGCCAGCAGTTTGGCAGGGCGAGAGGGCTACACCTTC.

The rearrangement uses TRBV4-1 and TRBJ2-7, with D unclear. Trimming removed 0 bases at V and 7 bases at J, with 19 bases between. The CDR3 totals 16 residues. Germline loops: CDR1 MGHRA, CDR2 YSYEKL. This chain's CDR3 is CASSQERSSLKGEQYF. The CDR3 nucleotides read TGCGCCAGCAGCCAAGAGCGCAGCTCACTAAAAGGGGAGCAGTACTTC.

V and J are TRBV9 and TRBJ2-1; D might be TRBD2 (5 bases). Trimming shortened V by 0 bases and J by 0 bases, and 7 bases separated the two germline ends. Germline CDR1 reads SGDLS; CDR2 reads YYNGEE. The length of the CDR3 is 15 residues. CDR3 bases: TGTGCCAGCAGCGTAGGCGGGCTCTCCTACAATGAGCAGTTCTTC. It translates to CASSVGGLSYNEQFF. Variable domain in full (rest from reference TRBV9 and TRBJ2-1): DSGVTQTPKHLITATGQRVTLRCSPRSGDLSVYWYQQSLDQGLQFLIQYYNGEERAKGNILERFSAQQFPDLHSELNLSSLELGDSALYFCASSVGGLSYNEQFFGPGTRLTVL.

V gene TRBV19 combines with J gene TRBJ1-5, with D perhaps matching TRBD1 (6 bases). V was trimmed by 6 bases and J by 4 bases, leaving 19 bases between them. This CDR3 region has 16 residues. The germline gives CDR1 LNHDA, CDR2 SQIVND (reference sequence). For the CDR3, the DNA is TGTGCCAGTAGGGGTTTATTAGGGGGGCGGAATCAGCCCCAGCATTTT. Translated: CASRGLLGGRNQPQHF.

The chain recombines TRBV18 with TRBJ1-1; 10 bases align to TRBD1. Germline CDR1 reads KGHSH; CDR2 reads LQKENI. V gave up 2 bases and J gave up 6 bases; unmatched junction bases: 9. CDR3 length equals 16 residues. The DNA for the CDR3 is TGTGCCAGCTCACCAGGAGCCTGGACAGGGGGTGCTGAAGCTTTCTTT. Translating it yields CASSPGAWTGGAEAFF.

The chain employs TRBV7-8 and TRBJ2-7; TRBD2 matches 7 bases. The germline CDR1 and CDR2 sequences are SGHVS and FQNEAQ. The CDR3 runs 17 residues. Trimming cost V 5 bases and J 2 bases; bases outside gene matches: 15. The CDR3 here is CASSQRGGSLSTYEQYF. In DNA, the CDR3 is TGTGCCAGCAGCCAGCGGGGCGGGAGTCTTTCGACCTACGAGCAGTACTTC.

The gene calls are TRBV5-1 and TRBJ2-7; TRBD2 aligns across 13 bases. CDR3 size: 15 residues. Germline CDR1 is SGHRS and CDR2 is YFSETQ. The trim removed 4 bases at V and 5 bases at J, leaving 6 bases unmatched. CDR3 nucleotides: TGCGCCAGCAGCGACGGACTAGCGGGAGCCCACGAGCAGTACTTC. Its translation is CASSDGLAGAHEQYF.

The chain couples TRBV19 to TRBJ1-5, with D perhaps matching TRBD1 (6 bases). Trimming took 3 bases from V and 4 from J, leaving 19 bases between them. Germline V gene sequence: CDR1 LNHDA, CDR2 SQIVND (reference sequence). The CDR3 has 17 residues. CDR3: CASSIYGGLNGNQPQHF. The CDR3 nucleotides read TGTGCCAGTAGTATTTATGGGGGGCTCAACGGTAATCAGCCCCAGCATTTT.

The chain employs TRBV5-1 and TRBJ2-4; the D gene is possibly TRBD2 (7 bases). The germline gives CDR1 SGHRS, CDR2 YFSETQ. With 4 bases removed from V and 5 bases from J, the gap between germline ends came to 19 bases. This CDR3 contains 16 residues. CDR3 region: CASSIAPAGGQNIQYF. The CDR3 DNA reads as TGCGCCAGCAGCATAGCGCCCGCCGGGGGGCAAAACATTCAGTACTTC.

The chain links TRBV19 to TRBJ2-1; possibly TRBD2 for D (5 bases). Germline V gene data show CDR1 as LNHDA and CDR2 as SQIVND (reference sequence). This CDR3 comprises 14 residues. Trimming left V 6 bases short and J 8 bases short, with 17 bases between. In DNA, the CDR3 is TGTGCCAGTAGACCCACCACTGGAGCGGATGAGCAGTTCTTC. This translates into CASRPTTGADEQFF. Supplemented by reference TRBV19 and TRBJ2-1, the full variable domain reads DGGITQSPKYLFRKEGQNVTLSCEQNLNHDAMYWYRQDPGQGLRLIYYSQIVNDFQKGDIAEGYSVSREKKESFPLTVTSAQKNPTAFYLCASRPTTGADEQFFGPGTRLTVL.

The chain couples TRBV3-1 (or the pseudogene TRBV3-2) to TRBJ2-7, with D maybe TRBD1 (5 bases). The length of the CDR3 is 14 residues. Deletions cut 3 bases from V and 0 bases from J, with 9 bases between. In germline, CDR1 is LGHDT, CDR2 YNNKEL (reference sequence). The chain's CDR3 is CASSHSTASYEQYF. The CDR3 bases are TGTGCCAGCAGCCACTCGACAGCCTCCTACGAGCAGTACTTC.

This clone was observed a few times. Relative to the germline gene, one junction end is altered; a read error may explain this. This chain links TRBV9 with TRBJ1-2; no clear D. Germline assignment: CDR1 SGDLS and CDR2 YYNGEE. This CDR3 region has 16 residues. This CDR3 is CASSFTYDPAKYGYTF. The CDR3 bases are TGTGCCAGCAGCTTTACCTACGATCCAGCTAAGTATGGCTACACCTTC.

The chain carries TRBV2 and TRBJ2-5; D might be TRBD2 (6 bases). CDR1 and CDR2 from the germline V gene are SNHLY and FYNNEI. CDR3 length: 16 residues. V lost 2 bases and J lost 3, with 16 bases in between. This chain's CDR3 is CASSERWGGLEETQYF. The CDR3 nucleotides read TGTGCCAGCAGTGAAAGGTGGGGAGGCCTCGAAGAGACCCAGTACTTC.